This T cell receptor (beta chain) is from a study of T-cell reconstitution after alpha-beta-depleted transplantation in children (dated by TCRdb to between 2015 and 2016). For context, the study as a whole: Using TCR repertoire profiling, the study followed T-cell immune reconstitution in a quantitative way in children after TCRalphabeta/CD19-depleted allogeneic hematopoietic cell transplantation. The study at large found these results: In some patients, the high TCRbeta diversity seen at day 60 was put down to recipient T cells and intrathymic progenitors that had survived conditioning. Hyperexpanded clone frequencies declined over subsequent months; after one year, T-cell counts and TCRbeta diversity were mostly attributed to newly produced T cells. The apparently early recovery of alphabetaT-cell counts about two months after transplant reportedly depended on only several hundred rapidly expanded clones that came from non-depleted graft cells.

Remarks on this clonotype: No antigen is known for it. One base away lies a much larger clone, so this may be a sequencing read error.

The treatment or condition label on this specimen signifies: allogeneic hematopoietic cell transplantation with graft depleted of TCRalphabeta T cells and CD19 B cells. The children who served as transplant recipients had been given grafts of TCRalphabeta/CD19-depleted allogeneic hematopoietic cells. Libraries were built with PCR. TCRdb records Illumina HiSeq 2500 as the sequencer. Molecular barcoding was employed in the preparation of TCR libraries, with unique molecular identifiers being used to normalize TCRbeta repertoire quantification. TCRdb took the public reads, trimmed them with fastp at Q25, ran MiXCR for clone calling and kept in-frame beta chains. Rows merge per CDR3 protein into single entries with the most common DNA and genes. Within this sample are about 300,000 distinct CDR3 sequences, with 10% of them counted one time only. Roughly 7% of the sample rests with the top ten. The clonotype originates from a boy under two years old with acute myeloid leukemia, due to receive a stem cell transplant. Sequenced here: PBMCs, sampled before TCRalphabeta/CD19-depleted stem cell transplant.

The DNA is as follows: TGTGCCAGCAGTAGCACAGGGAGCTATGGCTACACCTTC. The resulting protein is CASSSTGSYGYTF. The rearranged segments are TRBV28 and TRBJ1-2; the D gene is perhaps TRBD1, from 6 matching bases. The germline V gene sets CDR1 to MDHEN and CDR2 to SYDVKM. From the cysteine up to the phenylalanine, the CDR3 has a length of 13 residues. This entry keeps only the CDR3 DNA: 39 bases, framed from base 1. Deletion took 5 bases off V and 4 bases off J, with a span of 11 bases between the germline ends.